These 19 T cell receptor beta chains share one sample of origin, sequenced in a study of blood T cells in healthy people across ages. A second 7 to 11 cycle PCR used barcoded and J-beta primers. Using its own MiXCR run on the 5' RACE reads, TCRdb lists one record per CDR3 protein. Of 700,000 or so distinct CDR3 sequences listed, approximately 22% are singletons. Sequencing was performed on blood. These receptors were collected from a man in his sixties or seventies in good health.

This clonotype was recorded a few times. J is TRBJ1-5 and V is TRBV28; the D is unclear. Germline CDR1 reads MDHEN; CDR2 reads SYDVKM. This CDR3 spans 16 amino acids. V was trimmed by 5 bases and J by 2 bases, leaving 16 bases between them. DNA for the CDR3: TGTGCCAGCAGTCTCCAAGGTTCTTGGGGCAATCAGCCCCAGCATTTT. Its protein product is CASSLQGSWGNQPQHF.

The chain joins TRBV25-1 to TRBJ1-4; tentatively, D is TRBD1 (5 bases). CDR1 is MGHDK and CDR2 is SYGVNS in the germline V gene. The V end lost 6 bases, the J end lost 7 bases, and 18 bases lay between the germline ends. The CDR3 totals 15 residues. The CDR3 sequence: CASRDRGGRGEKLFF. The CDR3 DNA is TGTGCCAGCAGGGATAGGGGCGGTCGGGGTGAAAAACTGTTTTTT.

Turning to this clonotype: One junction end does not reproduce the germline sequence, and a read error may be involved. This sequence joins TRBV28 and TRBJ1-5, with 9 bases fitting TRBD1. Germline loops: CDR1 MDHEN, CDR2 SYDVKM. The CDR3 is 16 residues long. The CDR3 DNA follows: TGCGCCAGCAGCCCACCGGGACAGGGCTTCAATCAGCCCCAGCATTTT. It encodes CASSPPGQGFNQPQHF.

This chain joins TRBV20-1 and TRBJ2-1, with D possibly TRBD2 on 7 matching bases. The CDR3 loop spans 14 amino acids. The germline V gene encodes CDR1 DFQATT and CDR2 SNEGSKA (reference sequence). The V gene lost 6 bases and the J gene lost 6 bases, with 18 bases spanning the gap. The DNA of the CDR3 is TGCAGTGCGCCCGTGGGGGGGCCCTCCAATGAGCAGTTCTTC. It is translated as CSAPVGGPSNEQFF.

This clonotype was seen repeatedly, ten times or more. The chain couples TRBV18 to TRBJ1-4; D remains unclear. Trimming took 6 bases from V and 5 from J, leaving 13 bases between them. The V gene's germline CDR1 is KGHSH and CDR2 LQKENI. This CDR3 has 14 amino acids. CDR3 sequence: CASSPRAVNEKLFF. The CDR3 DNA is TGTGCCAGCTCGCCCCGGGCCGTGAATGAAAAACTGTTTTTT.

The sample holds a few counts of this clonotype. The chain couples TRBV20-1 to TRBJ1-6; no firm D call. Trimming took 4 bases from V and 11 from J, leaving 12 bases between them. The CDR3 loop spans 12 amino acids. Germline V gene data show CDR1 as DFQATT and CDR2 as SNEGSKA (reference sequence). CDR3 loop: CSATNQNTPLHF. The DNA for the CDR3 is TGCAGTGCTACGAACCAAAACACACCCCTCCACTTT.

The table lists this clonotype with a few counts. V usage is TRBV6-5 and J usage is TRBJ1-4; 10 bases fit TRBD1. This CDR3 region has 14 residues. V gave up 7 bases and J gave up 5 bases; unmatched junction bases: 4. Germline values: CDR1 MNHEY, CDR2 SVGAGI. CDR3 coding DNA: TGTGCCAGCATCGACAGGGGGCTGAATGAAAAACTGTTTTTT. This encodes CASIDRGLNEKLFF.

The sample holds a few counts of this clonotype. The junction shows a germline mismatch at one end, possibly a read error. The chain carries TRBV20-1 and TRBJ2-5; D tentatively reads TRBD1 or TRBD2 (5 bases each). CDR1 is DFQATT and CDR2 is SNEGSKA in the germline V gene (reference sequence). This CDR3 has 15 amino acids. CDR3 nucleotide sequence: TGCAGTGCTAGAGGGGGACCTGGGAGTCAAGAGACCCAGTATTTC. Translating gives CSARGGPGSQETQYF.

CDR3 nucleotide sequence: TGTGCCAGCAGTCCCCGAGCTTTCTACGAGCAGTACGTC. This encodes CASSPRAFYEQYV. The chain uses TRBV6-2 or TRBV6-3 and TRBJ2-1; D remains unclear. The J call may not be correct, given that the DNA end is closer to TRBJ2-7. Germline assignment: CDR1 MNHEY and CDR2 SVGEGT. This CDR3 is 13 amino acids long.

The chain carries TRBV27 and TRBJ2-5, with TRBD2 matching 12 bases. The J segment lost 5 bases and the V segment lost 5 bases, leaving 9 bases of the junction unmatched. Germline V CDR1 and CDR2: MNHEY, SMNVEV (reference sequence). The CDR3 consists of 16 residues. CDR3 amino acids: CASSRRLAGDFETQYF. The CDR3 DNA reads TGTGCCAGCAGTCGAAGACTAGCGGGAGATTTTGAGACCCAGTACTTC.

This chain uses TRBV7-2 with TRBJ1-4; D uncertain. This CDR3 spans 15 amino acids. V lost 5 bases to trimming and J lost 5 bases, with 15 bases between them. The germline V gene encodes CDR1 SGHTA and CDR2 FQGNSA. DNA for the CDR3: TGTGCCAGCAGCGCGAACAAGGGTTACAATGAAAAACTGTTTTTT. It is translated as CASSANKGYNEKLFF.

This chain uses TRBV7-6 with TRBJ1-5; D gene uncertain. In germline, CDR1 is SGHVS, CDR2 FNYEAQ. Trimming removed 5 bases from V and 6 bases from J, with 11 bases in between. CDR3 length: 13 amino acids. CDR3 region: CASSQVVGQPQHF. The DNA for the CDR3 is TGTGCCAGCAGCCAGGTCGTCGGTCAGCCCCAGCATTTT.

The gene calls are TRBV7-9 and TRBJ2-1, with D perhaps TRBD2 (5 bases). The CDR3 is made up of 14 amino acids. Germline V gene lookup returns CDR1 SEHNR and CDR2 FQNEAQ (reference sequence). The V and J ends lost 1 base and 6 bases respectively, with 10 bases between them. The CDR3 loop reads CASSLDLRANEQFF. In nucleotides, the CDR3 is TGTGCCAGCAGCTTAGATTTGAGGGCCAATGAGCAGTTCTTC.

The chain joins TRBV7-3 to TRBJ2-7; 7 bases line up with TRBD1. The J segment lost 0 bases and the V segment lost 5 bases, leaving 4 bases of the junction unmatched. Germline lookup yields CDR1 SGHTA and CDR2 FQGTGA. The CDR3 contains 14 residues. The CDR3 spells CASSPGQPSYEQYF. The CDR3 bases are TGTGCCAGCAGCCCGGGACAGCCCTCCTACGAGCAGTACTTC. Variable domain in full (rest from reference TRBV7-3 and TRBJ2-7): GAGVSQTPSNKVTEKGKYVELRCDPISGHTALYWYRQSLGQGPEFLIYFQGTGAADDSGLPNDRFFAVRPEGSVSTLKIQRTERGDSAVYLCASSPGQPSYEQYFGPGTRLTVT.

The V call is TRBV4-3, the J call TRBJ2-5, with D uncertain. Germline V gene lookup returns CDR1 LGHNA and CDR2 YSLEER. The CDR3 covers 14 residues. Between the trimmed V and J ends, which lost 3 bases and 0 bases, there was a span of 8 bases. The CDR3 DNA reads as TGCGCCAGCAGCCAGATGACGTACCAAGAGACCCAGTACTTC. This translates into CASSQMTYQETQYF.

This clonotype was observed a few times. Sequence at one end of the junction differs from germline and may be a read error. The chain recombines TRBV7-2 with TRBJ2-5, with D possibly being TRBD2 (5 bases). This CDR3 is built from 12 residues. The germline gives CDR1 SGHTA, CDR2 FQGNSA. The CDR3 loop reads CASSLAGETQCF. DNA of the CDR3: TGTGCCAGCAGCTTAGCTGGGGAGACCCAGTGCTTC.

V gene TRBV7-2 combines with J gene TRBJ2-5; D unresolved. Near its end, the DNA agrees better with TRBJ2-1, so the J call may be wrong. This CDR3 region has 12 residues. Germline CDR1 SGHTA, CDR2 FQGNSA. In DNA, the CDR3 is TGTGCCAGCAGCGTTGGTCGTATCGAGCAGTTCTTC. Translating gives CASSVGRIEQFF.

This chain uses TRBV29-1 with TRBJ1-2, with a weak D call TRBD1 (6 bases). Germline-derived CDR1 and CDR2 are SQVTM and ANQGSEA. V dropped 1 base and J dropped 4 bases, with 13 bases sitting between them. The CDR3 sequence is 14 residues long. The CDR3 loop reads CSVEAGAAGYGYTF. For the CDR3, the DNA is TGCAGCGTTGAAGCGGGGGCCGCTGGCTATGGCTACACCTTC.

The CDR3 nucleotides are TGTGCCAGCAGCTTAGCGAGTCACTCAGCTTTCTTT. Amino acid sequence: CASSLASHSAFF. This chain uses TRBV7-8 with TRBJ1-1; D remains ambiguous. Germline CDR1 SGHVS, CDR2 FQNEAQ. This CDR3 is built from 12 residues. Trimming took off 0 bases at V and 10 bases at J, with 9 bases between the two ends.